The clone carrying this T cell receptor beta chain was counted only a few times. V shed 7 bases, J shed 6 bases, and the junction held 8 bases outside the gene matches. The germline gives CDR1 LNHDA, CDR2 SQIVND (reference sequence). This CDR3 contains 13 residues. TCRdb passed the PCR reads through MiXCR, listing each CDR3 protein once. The top ten clones hold around 0.9% of a sample with some 650,000 distinct CDR3 sequences, approximately 20% of them seen once. The data belong to a study of molecular identifiers for immune sequencing clone quantification. The sequence derives from a human donor in good health. Some libraries in this study had Jurkat cell RNA spiked in. The specimen sequenced was naive CD8+ T cells from blood, with Jurkat cell RNA spiked in. Subset here: FACS-sorted CD8+CD4-CCR7+CD45RA+ naive T cells. V gene TRBV19 combines with J gene TRBJ1-1; 7 bases align to TRBD1. CDR3 nucleotides: TGTGCCAGTAACCCAGGGGGATTGGCTGAAGCTTTCTTT. Amino acid sequence: CASNPGGLAEAFF.